The sequence of this TCR beta chain was determined in a study of blood T cell repertoires in COVID-19. In regard to this clone: One end of the junction varies from germline; a read error may be responsible.

The data were produced by immunoSEQ multiplex PCR, yet TCRdb's version contains in-frame clones alone and is incomplete. Of 72,000 or so clones listed, 82% were seen once; the top ten hold about 16%. Germline loops: CDR1 SGHVS, CDR2 FQNEAQ. There are 11 residues in the CDR3. This rearrangement joins TRBV7-8 to TRBJ2-3; D may be TRBD1 (6 bases). This clonotype was obtained from a man older than 75 with active COVID-19. The material sequenced was peripheral blood. CDR3: CASSPKDRSGF. DNA of the CDR3: TGTGCCAGCAGCCCAAAAGACAGGTCCGGTTTT. Filled out from reference TRBV7-8 and TRBJ2-3, the complete variable domain reads GAGVSQSPRYKVAKRGQDVALRCDPISGHVSLFWYQQALGQGPEFLTYFQNEAQLDKSGLPSDRFFAERPEGSVSTLKIQRTQQEDSAVYLCASSPKDRSGFGPGTRLTVL.